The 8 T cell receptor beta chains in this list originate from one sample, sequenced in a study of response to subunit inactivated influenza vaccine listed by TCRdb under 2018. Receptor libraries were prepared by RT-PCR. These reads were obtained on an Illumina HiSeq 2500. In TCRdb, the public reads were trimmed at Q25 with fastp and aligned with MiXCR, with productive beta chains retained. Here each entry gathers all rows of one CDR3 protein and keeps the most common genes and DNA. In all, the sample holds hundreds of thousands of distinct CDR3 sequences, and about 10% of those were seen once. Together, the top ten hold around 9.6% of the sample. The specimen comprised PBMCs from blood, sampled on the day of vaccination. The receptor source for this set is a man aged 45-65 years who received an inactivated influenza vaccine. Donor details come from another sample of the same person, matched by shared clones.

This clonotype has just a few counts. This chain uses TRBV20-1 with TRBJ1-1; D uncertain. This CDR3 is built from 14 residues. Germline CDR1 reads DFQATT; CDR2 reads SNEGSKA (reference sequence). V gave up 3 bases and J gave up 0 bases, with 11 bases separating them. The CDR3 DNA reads TGCAGTGCTAGGGACCGACTTCTGAACACTGAAGCTTTCTTT. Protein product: CSARDRLLNTEAFF.

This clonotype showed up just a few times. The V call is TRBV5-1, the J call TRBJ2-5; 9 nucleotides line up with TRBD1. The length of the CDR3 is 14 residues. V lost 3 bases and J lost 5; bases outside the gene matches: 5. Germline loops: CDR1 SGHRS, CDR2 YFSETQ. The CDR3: CASSSDRGGETQYF. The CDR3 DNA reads TGCGCCAGCAGCTCGGACAGGGGTGGGGAGACCCAGTACTTC.

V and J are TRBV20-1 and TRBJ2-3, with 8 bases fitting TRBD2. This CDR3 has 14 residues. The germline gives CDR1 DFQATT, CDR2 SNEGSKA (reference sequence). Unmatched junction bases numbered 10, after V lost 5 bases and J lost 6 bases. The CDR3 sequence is CSAAGGKKFDTQYF. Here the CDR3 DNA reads TGCAGTGCTGCGGGGGGTAAGAAGTTTGATACGCAGTATTTT.

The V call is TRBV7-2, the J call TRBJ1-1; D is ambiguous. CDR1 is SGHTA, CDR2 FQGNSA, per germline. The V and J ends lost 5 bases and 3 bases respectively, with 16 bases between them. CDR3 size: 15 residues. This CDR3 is CASSPTGMPYTEAFF. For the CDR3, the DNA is TGTGCCAGCAGCCCGACCGGTATGCCCTACACTGAAGCTTTCTTT.

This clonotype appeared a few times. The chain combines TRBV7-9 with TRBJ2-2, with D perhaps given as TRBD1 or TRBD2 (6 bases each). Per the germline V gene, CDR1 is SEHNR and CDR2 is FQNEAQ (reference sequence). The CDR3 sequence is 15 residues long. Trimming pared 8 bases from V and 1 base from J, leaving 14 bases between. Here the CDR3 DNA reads TGTGCCAGCTCGGGGGCCTTGGGGAACACCGGGGAGCTGTTTTTT. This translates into CASSGALGNTGELFF.

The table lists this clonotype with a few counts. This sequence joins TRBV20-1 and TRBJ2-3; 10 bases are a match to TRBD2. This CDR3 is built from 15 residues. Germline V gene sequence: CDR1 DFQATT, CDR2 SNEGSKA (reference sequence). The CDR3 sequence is CSPGSSGSLTDTQYF. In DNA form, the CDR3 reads TGCAGCCCTGGTTCTAGCGGGAGTCTGACAGATACGCAGTATTTT.

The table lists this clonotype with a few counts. The CDR3, as DNA: TGCAGTGCTAGGTTGGACGGATACACTGAAGCTTTCTTT. Translated, it gives CSARLDGYTEAFF. The genes are TRBV20-1 and TRBJ1-1; no reliable D call. The germline V and J ends were trimmed by 3 bases and 3 bases, with 11 bases remaining between them. The germline gives CDR1 DFQATT, CDR2 SNEGSKA (reference sequence). The CDR3 runs to 13 residues.

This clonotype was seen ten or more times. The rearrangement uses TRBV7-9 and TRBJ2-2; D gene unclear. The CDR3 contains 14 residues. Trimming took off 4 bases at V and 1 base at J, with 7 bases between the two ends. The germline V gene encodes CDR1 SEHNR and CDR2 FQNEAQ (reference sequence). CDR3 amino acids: CASSSRLNTGELFF. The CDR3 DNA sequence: TGTGCCAGCAGCTCGAGACTGAACACCGGGGAGCTGTTTTTT.